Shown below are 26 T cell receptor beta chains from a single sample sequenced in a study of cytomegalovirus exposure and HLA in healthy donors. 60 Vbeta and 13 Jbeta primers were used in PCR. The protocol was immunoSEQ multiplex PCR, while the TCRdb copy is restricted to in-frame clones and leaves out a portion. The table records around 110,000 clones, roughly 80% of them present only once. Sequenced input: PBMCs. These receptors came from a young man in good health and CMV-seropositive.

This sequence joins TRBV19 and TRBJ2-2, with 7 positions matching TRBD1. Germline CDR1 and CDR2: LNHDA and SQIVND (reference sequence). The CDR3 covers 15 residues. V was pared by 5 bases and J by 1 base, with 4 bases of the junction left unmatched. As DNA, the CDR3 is TGTGCCAGTAGTCTCTGGACAGGGAACACCGGGGAGCTGTTTTTT. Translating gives CASSLWTGNTGELFF.

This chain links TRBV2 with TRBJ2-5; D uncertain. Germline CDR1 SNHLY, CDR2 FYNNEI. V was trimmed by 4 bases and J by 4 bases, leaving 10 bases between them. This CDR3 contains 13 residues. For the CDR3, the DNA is TGTGCCAGCAGTGGGCAGTCACGAGAGACCCAGTACTTC. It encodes CASSGQSRETQYF. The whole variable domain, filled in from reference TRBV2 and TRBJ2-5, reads EPEVTQTPSHQVTQMGQEVILRCVPISNHLYFYWYRQILGQKVEFLVSFYNNEISEKSEIFDDQFSVERPDGSNFTLKIRSTKLEDSAMYFCASSGQSRETQYFGPGTRLLVL.

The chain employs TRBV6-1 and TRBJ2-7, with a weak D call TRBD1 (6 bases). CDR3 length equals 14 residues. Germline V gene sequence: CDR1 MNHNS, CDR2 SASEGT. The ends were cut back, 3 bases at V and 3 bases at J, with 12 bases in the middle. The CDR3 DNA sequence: TGTGCCAGCAGTGACCCTTCCAGGGGCTACGAGCAGTACGTC. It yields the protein CASSDPSRGYEQYV.

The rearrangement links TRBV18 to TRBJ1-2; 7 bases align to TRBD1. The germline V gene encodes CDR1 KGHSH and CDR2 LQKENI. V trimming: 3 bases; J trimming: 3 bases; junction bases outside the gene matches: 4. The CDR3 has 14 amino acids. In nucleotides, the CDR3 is TGTGCCAGCTCACCTGGACAGGCGGACTATGGCTACACCTTC. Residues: CASSPGQADYGYTF.

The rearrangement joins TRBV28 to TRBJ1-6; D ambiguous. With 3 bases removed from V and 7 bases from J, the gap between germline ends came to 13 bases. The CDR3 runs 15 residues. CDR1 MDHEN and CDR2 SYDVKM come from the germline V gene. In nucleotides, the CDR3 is TGTGCCAGCAGTTTGTGGCAGTCGAACAATTCACCCCTCCACTTT. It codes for CASSLWQSNNSPLHF.

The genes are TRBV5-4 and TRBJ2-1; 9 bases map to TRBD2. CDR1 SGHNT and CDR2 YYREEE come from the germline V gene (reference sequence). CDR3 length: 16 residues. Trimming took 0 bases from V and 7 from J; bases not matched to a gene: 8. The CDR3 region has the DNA TGTGCCAGCAGCTTGGCATCAGCGGGGGGAAATAATGAGCAGTTCTTC. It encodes CASSLASAGGNNEQFF.

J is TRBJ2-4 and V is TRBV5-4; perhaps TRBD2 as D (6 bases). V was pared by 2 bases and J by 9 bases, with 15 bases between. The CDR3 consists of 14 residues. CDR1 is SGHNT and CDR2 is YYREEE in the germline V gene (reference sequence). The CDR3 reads CASSLLAEGGIQYF. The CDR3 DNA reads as TGTGCCAGCAGCTTATTAGCGGAGGGTGGCATTCAGTACTTC.

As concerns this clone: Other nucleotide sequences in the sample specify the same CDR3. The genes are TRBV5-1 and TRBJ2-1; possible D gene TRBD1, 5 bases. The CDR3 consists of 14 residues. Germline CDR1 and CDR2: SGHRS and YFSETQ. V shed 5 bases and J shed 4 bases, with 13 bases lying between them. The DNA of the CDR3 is TGCGCCAGCAGTCCAGGGCAAAAGTACAATGAGCAGTTCTTC. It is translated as CASSPGQKYNEQFF.

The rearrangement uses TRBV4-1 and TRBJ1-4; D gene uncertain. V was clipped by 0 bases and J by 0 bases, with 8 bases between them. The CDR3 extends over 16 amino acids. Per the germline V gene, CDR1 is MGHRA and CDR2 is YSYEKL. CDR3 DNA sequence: TGCGCCAGCAGCCAAGAGAAGATAGCAACTAATGAAAAACTGTTTTTT. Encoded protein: CASSQEKIATNEKLFF.

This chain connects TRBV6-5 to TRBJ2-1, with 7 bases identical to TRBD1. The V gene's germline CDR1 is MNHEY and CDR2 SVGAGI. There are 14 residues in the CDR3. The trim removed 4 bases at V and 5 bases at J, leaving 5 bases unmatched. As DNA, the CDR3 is TGTGCCAGCAGTTCCAGGGGGAGCCACAATGAGCAGTTCTTC. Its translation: CASSSRGSHNEQFF.

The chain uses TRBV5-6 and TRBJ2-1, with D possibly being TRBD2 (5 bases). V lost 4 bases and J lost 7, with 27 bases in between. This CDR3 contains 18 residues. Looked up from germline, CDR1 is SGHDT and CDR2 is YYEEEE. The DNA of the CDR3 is TGTGCCAGCAGCCTAGCATTTCCTAGGACCGAGCTTTGGAATGAGCAGTTCTTC. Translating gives CASSLAFPRTELWNEQFF.

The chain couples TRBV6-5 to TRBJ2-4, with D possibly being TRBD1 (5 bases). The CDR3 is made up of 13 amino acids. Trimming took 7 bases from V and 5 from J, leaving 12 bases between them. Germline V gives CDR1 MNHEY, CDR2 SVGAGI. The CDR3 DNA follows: TGTGCCAGCACTCCAGGGCCCCAAAACATTCAGTACTTC. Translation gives CASTPGPQNIQYF.

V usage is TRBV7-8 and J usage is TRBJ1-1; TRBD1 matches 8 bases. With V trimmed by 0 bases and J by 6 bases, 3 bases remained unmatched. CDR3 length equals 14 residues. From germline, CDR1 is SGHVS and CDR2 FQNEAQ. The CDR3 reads CASSLADRVSEAFF. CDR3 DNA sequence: TGTGCCAGCAGCTTAGCGGACAGGGTGTCTGAAGCTTTCTTT.

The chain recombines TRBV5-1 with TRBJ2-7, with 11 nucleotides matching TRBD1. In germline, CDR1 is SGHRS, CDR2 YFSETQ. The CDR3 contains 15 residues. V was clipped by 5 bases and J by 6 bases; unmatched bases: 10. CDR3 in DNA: TGCGCCAGCAGGGCCGGGACAGGGGGTACGGGCGAGCAGTACTTC. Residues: CASRAGTGGTGEQYF.

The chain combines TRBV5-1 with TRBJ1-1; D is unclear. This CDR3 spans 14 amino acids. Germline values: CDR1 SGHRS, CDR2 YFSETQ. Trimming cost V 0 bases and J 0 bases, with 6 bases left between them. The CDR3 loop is CASSLGSVNTEAFF. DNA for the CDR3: TGCGCCAGCAGCTTGGGCTCAGTGAACACTGAAGCTTTCTTT.

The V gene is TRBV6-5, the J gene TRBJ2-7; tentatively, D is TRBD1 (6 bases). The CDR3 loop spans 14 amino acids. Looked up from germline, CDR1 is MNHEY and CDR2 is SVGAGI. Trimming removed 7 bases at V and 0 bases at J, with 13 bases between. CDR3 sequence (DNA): TGTGCCAGCACCGGACAGCTGAGCTCCTACGAGCAGTACTTC. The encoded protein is CASTGQLSSYEQYF.

CDR3 in DNA: TGTGCCAGCAGTTGGGAGGGTTTCACTGAAGCTTTCTTT. It is translated as CASSWEGFTEAFF. This chain uses TRBV6-5 with TRBJ1-1; unclear D gene. Germline V CDR1 and CDR2: MNHEY, SVGAGI. The CDR3 totals 13 residues. The ends were cut back, 4 bases at V and 4 bases at J, with 10 bases in the middle.

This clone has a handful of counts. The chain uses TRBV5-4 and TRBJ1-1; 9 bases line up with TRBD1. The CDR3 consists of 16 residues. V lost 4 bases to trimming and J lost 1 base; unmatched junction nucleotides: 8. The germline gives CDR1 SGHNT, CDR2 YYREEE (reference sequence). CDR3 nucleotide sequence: TGTGCCAGCAGCCCGGCTATGGGACAGGGGAACACTGAAGCTTTCTTT. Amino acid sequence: CASSPAMGQGNTEAFF.

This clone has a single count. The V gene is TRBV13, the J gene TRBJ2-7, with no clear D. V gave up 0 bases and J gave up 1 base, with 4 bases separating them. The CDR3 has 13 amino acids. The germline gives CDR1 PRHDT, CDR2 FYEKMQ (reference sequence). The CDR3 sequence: CASSLGRSYEQYF. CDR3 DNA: TGTGCCAGCAGCTTAGGCCGGTCCTACGAGCAGTACTTC.

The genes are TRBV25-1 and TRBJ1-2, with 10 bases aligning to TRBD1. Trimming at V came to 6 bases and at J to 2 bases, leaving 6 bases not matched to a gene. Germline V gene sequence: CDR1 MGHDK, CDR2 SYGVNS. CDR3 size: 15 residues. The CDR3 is CASSEGDRGNYGYTF. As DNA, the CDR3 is TGTGCCAGCAGCGAAGGGGACAGGGGCAACTATGGCTACACCTTC.

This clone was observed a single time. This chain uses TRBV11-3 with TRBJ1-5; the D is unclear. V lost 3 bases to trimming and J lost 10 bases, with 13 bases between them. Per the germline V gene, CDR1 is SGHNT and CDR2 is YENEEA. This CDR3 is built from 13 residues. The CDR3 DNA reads TGTGCCAGCAGCTTGGGCAGCCAAGGACCCCAGCATTTT. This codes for CASSLGSQGPQHF.

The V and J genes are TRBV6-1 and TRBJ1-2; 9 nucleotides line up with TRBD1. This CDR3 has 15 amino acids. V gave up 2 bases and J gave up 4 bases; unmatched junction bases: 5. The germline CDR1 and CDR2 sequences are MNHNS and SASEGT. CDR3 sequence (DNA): TGTGCCAGCAGTGAAACAGGGGGCGCGTCCTATGGCTACACCTTC. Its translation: CASSETGGASYGYTF.

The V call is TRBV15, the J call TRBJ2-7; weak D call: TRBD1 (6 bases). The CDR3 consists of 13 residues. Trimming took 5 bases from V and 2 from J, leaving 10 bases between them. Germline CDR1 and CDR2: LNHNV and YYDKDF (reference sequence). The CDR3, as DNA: TGTGCCACCAGCGAGGACAGACCCTACGAGCAGTACGTC. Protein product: CATSEDRPYEQYV.

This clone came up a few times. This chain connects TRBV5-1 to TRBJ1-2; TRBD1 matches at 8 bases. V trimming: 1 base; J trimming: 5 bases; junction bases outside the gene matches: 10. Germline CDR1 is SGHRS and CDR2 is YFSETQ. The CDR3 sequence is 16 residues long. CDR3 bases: TGCGCCAGCAGCTTGTCGCCGACAGGGGCGCGGTATGGCTACACCTTC. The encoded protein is CASSLSPTGARYGYTF.

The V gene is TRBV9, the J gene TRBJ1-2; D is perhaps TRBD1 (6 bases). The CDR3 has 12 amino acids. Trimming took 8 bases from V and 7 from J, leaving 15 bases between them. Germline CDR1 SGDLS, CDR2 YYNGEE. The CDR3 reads CASQGGARGYTF. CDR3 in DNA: TGTGCCAGTCAAGGGGGAGCTCGTGGCTACACCTTC.

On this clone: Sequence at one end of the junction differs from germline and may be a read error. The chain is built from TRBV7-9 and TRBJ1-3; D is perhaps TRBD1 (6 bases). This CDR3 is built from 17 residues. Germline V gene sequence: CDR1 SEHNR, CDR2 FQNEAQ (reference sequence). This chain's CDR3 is CSSSLLGRGPSGNTIYF. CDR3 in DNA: TGTTCCAGCAGCTTACTCGGCAGGGGACCCTCTGGAAACACCATATATTTT. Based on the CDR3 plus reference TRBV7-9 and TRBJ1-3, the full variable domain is DTGVSQNPRHKITKRGQNVTFRCDPISEHNRLYWYRQTLGQGPEFLTYFQNEAQLEKSRLLSDRFSAERPKGSFSTLEIQRTEQGDSAMYLCSSSLLGRGPSGNTIYFGEGSWLTVV.